This T cell receptor (beta chain) was obtained from a study of cytomegalovirus exposure and HLA in healthy donors. Study-wide results and caveats: Previous analysis showed most TCR beta V segments were productive about 90% or about 30% of the time. The majority of CMV-associated TCR beta chains were reported as apparently HLA-restricted in a later analysis. The listing of 150 or so TCR beta chains classed them as cytomegalovirus-associated.

Germline V gene sequence: CDR1 SGHTA, CDR2 FQGNSA. V shed 2 bases and J shed 4 bases, with 18 bases lying between them. The CDR3 has 17 amino acids. Primers for the PCR totalled 60 Vbeta and 13 Jbeta. The table came from immunoSEQ multiplex PCR; TCRdb's copy has only in-frame clones and leaves some out. The data show 140,000 or so clones, more than 55% seen once. Each donor was healthy, and each was a bone marrow donor. Turning to this clone: Its antigen is unknown.

The chain recombines TRBV7-2 with TRBJ2-1; D is perhaps TRBD2 (7 bases). Sequences were obtained from PBMCs. This receptor was obtained from a woman aged 55-69 years in good health and CMV-seronegative. The CDR3 reads CASSLWGGASGYNEQFF. The CDR3 coding sequence is TGTGCCAGCAGCTTATGGGGGGGGGCTAGCGGTTACAATGAGCAGTTCTTC. The complete variable domain, with remaining parts taken from reference TRBV7-2 and TRBJ2-1, reads GAGVSQSPSNKVTEKGKDVELRCDPISGHTALYWYRQSLGQGLEFLIYFQGNSAPDKSGLPSDRFSAERTGGSVSTLTIQRTQQEDSAVYLCASSLWGGASGYNEQFFGPGTRLTVL.